One sample yielded the 28 T cell receptor beta chains listed below, sequenced in a study of shared clonotypes between healthy human individuals. Method: immunoSEQ multiplex PCR; TCRdb's copy keeps in-frame clones and lacks some. The sample consists of about 1.1 million clones, around 82% of them appearing once. Material: memory CD4+ T cells from PBMCs. Subset defined: CD45RA-negative fraction. All receptors derive from a man aged 18 to 30 in good health. Some clones in this sample may be carry-over from other donors' samples.

The gene calls are TRBV2 and TRBJ2-1; unclear D gene. V was pared by 5 bases and J by 8 bases, with 10 bases between. This CDR3 contains 12 residues. Germline V CDR1 and CDR2: SNHLY, FYNNEI. The CDR3 region has the DNA TGTGCCAGCAGTCCTATAACGGATGAGCAGTTCTTC. It yields the protein CASSPITDEQFF. The full variable domain, rest sourced from reference TRBV2 and TRBJ2-1, is EPEVTQTPSHQVTQMGQEVILRCVPISNHLYFYWYRQILGQKVEFLVSFYNNEISEKSEIFDDQFSVERPDGSNFTLKIRSTKLEDSAMYFCASSPITDEQFFGPGTRLTVL.

The chain couples TRBV5-8 to TRBJ2-7; 10 positions agree with TRBD1. In germline, CDR1 is SGHTS, CDR2 YDEGEE. This CDR3 is built from 16 residues. Trimming took 0 bases from V and 3 from J; bases not matched to a gene: 6. Here the CDR3 DNA reads TGTGCCAGCAGCTTGGTCGGGACAGGGGCCAACTACGAGCAGTACTTC. This gives the protein CASSLVGTGANYEQYF.

The rearrangement joins TRBV9 to TRBJ2-7, with D maybe TRBD1 (5 bases). Per germline, CDR1 SGDLS and CDR2 YYNGEE. The V and J ends lost 0 bases and 2 bases respectively, with 15 bases between them. This CDR3 has 16 residues. As DNA, the CDR3 is TGTGCCAGCAGCGTAGATCCCGGGCAGGGCCCCTACGAGCAGTACTTC. It specifies CASSVDPGQGPYEQYF.

J is TRBJ2-2 and V is TRBV20-1; D gene uncertain. This CDR3 spans 11 amino acids. The germline V gene has CDR1 DFQATT and CDR2 SNEGSKA (reference sequence). Trimming removed 6 bases at V and 8 bases at J, with 10 bases between. The DNA of the CDR3 is TGCAGTGCCTTAGCACGAGGGGAGCTGTTTTTT. The encoded protein is CSALARGELFF.

This clone showed up just once. The chain has TRBV11-2 and TRBJ2-1; 14 bases are shared with TRBD2. Germline V gives CDR1 SGHAT, CDR2 FQNNGV. This CDR3 has 19 residues. Trimming took 0 bases from V and 2 from J; bases not matched to a gene: 6. The CDR3 loop is CASSLETSGRATAYNEQFF. The CDR3 region has the DNA TGTGCCAGCAGCTTAGAGACTAGCGGGAGGGCAACAGCCTACAATGAGCAGTTCTTC.

The chain employs TRBV7-9 and TRBJ2-3, with D possibly TRBD2 on 6 matching bases. V lost 4 bases to trimming and J lost 5 bases, with 16 bases between them. The CDR3 length is 15 residues. CDR1 is SEHNR, CDR2 FQNEAQ, per germline (reference sequence). The CDR3 is CASSSEGGTGDTQYF. Here the CDR3 DNA reads TGTGCCAGCAGCTCGGAGGGCGGGACGGGAGATACGCAGTATTTT.

The V and J genes are TRBV7-3 and TRBJ1-5; no clear D. V lost 0 bases and J 0 bases, leaving 9 bases between the germline ends. CDR3 length: 16 amino acids. CDR1 and CDR2 (germline): SGHTA, FQGTGA. This CDR3 is CASSLTRRYSNQPQHF. CDR3 nucleotides: TGTGCCAGCAGCTTAACGCGGCGGTATAGCAATCAGCCCCAGCATTTT.

The table lists this clone with a few counts. The V call is TRBV5-1, the J call TRBJ1-2, with D maybe TRBD1 (6 bases). V lost 1 base and J 10 bases, leaving 17 bases between the germline ends. Germline CDR1 and CDR2: SGHRS and YFSETQ. This CDR3 region has 14 residues. CDR3 sequence reads: CASSLKLGQGPYTF. The DNA of the CDR3 is TGCGCCAGCAGCTTGAAGTTAGGCCAGGGGCCCTACACCTTC.

The chain combines TRBV6-5 with TRBJ2-7, with D perhaps assigned TRBD1 or TRBD2 (5 bases each). CDR3 length equals 14 residues. Germline V gene lookup returns CDR1 MNHEY and CDR2 SVGAGI. Trimming removed 7 bases from V and 2 bases from J, with 15 bases in between. The CDR3 reads CASNGGGSPYEQYF. The CDR3 DNA sequence: TGTGCCAGCAATGGTGGGGGATCACCCTACGAGCAGTACTTC.

This clone has a handful of counts. The junction and the germline gene differ at one end; a read error may be behind it. The J gene is TRBJ1-2, the V gene TRBV29-1, with D hard to call. This CDR3 is 13 amino acids long. The germline CDR1 and CDR2 sequences are SQVTM and ANQGSEA. The CDR3, as DNA: TGCAGCGCTGACTGGGGAGGTTATAATGGCTACGCCTTC. This sequence encodes CSADWGGYNGYAF.

As to this clone: Other DNA sequences of this sample code for an identical CDR3. The chain has TRBV28 and TRBJ1-3; D unclear. Trimming took 1 base from V and 0 from J, leaving 1 base between them. Germline CDR1 is MDHEN and CDR2 is SYDVKM. The CDR3 runs to 13 residues. CDR3 coding DNA: TGTGCCAGCAGTTTATACTCTGGAAACACCATATATTTT. Its translation is CASSLYSGNTIYF.

The table lists this clone with a few counts. The chain recombines TRBV2 with TRBJ2-1; 8 bases are a match to TRBD2. The J segment lost 6 bases and the V segment lost 8 bases, leaving 9 bases of the junction unmatched. The CDR3 length is 14 residues. Germline V lookup: CDR1 SNHLY, CDR2 FYNNEI. For the CDR3, the DNA is TGTGCCAGCGGGGACCCAAGCGGGAGCAATGAGCAGTTCTTC. Its translation is CASGDPSGSNEQFF.

This clone showed up just once. The chain employs TRBV6-1 and TRBJ1-4, with a weak D call TRBD1 (6 bases). The germline CDR1 and CDR2 sequences are MNHNS and SASEGT. There are 18 residues in the CDR3. V was clipped by 1 base and J by 0 bases, with 15 bases between them. CDR3 residues: CASSEGRGRIATNEKLFF. Here the CDR3 DNA reads TGTGCCAGCAGTGAAGGCAGGGGCAGAATCGCAACTAATGAAAAACTGTTTTTT.

The rearrangement joins TRBV6-5 to TRBJ2-1; weak D call: TRBD2 (5 bases). V lost 4 bases, J lost 6 bases, and 13 bases lay in between. Per the germline V gene, CDR1 is MNHEY and CDR2 is SVGAGI. The CDR3 is 14 residues long. The DNA of the CDR3 is TGTGCCAGCAGTTCGATACTAGTTGGCAATGAGCAGTTCTTC. This encodes CASSSILVGNEQFF.

This chain links TRBV20-1 with TRBJ2-3, with D perhaps TRBD1 (6 bases). This CDR3 has 11 amino acids. Per the germline V gene, CDR1 is DFQATT and CDR2 is SNEGSKA (reference sequence). Trimming took off 8 bases at V and 4 bases at J, with 10 bases between the two ends. The CDR3 here is CSREGADTQYF. Here the CDR3 DNA reads TGCAGTAGAGAGGGGGCAGATACGCAGTATTTT.

The chain links TRBV7-2 to TRBJ2-4; D gene ambiguous. V dropped 3 bases and J dropped 1 base, with 13 bases sitting between them. Germline lookup yields CDR1 SGHTA and CDR2 FQGNSA. This CDR3 has 16 amino acids. The CDR3 loop is CASSFQSTSAKNIQYF. For the CDR3, the DNA is TGTGCCAGCAGCTTTCAGTCTACCTCCGCCAAAAACATTCAGTACTTC.

The chain links TRBV6-6 to TRBJ1-5, with 8 positions matching TRBD1. The germline V gene has CDR1 MNHNY and CDR2 SVGAGI (reference sequence). Trimming took 6 bases from V and 3 from J; bases not matched to a gene: 10. This CDR3 contains 16 residues. The CDR3 spells CASSPGQGNSNQPQHF. CDR3 coding DNA: TGTGCCAGCAGCCCTGGACAGGGCAACTCCAATCAGCCCCAGCATTTT.

This clone was detected a few times. The sample holds other DNA sequences that translate to the same CDR3. The V call is TRBV9, the J call TRBJ2-3; no reliable D call. Germline lookup yields CDR1 SGDLS and CDR2 YYNGEE. The V end lost 0 bases, the J end lost 0 bases, and 5 bases lay between the germline ends. This CDR3 contains 14 residues. The CDR3 DNA is TGTGCCAGCAGCGTAGGACCCAGCACAGATACGCAGTATTTT. It yields the protein CASSVGPSTDTQYF. Together with reference TRBV9 and TRBJ2-3, the CDR3 gives the full variable domain: DSGVTQTPKHLITATGQRVTLRCSPRSGDLSVYWYQQSLDQGLQFLIQYYNGEERAKGNILERFSAQQFPDLHSELNLSSLELGDSALYFCASSVGPSTDTQYFGPGTRLTVL.

To note about this clone: This likely stems from a read error, as it lies one base from a far larger clone. The rearrangement links TRBV29-1 to TRBJ1-1; D is uncertain. The CDR3 contains 11 residues. From germline, CDR1 is SQVTM and CDR2 ANQGSEA. Trimming removed 7 bases from V and 3 bases from J, with 9 bases in between. This CDR3 reads CSGEMDTEAFF. The CDR3 bases are TGCAGCGGGGAGATGGACACTGAAGCTTTCTTT.

Note on this clone: The sample contains more than one DNA sequence encoding this CDR3. The chain has TRBV5-4 and TRBJ2-3; D call uncertain. There are 13 residues in the CDR3. Germline CDR1 reads SGHNT; CDR2 reads YYREEE (reference sequence). Trimming took off 0 bases at V and 6 bases at J, with 8 bases between the two ends. The CDR3 bases are TGTGCCAGCAGCTTGGCTTCGCGCGATACGCAGTATTTT. It encodes CASSLASRDTQYF.

On this clone: Distinct nucleotide sequences in the sample also encode this CDR3. The chain carries TRBV5-1 and TRBJ1-1; D not certain. V was cut by 3 bases and J by 0 bases, with 9 bases left in between. CDR1 and CDR2 (germline): SGHRS, YFSETQ. CDR3 length: 14 amino acids. CDR3 residues: CASSSTGVNTEAFF. The CDR3 DNA follows: TGCGCCAGCAGCTCTACTGGTGTGAACACTGAAGCTTTCTTT. Variable domain in full (rest from reference TRBV5-1 and TRBJ1-1): KAGVTQTPRYLIKTRGQQVTLSCSPISGHRSVSWYQQTPGQGLQFLFEYFSETQRNKGNFPGRFSGRQFSNSRSEMNVSTLELGDSALYLCASSSTGVNTEAFFGQGTRLTVV.

The genes are TRBV19 and TRBJ2-5, with D unresolved. CDR1 and CDR2 (germline): LNHDA, SQIVND (reference sequence). CDR3 length: 13 residues. Deletions cut 4 bases from V and 1 base from J, with 7 bases between. The CDR3 bases are TGTGCCAGTAGTAAGAACAGCCAAGAGACCCAGTACTTC. This encodes CASSKNSQETQYF.

The rearrangement links TRBV7-3 to TRBJ1-2; no clear D gene. The V and J ends lost 4 bases and 8 bases respectively, with 14 bases between them. Germline V lookup: CDR1 SGHTA, CDR2 FQGTGA. The CDR3 length is 13 residues. CDR3 in amino acids: CASSSVGGFGYTF. CDR3 DNA sequence: TGTGCCAGCAGCTCTGTGGGTGGCTTCGGCTACACCTTC.

The gene calls are TRBV19 and TRBJ2-1, with 8 nucleotides matching TRBD1. With V trimmed by 6 bases and J by 7 bases, 11 bases remained unmatched. CDR3 length: 15 amino acids. CDR1 LNHDA and CDR2 SQIVND come from the germline V gene (reference sequence). The CDR3 region has the DNA TGTGCCAGTAGCGATTCTTTTTGGACAGGGAATGAGCAGTTCTTC. This gives the protein CASSDSFWTGNEQFF. The variable domain in full, completed from reference TRBV19 and TRBJ2-1, reads DGGITQSPKYLFRKEGQNVTLSCEQNLNHDAMYWYRQDPGQGLRLIYYSQIVNDFQKGDIAEGYSVSREKKESFPLTVTSAQKNPTAFYLCASSDSFWTGNEQFFGPGTRLTVL.

This chain connects TRBV6-1 to TRBJ2-3, with D unclear. The V and J ends lost 6 bases and 6 bases respectively, with 16 bases between them. This CDR3 spans 14 amino acids. CDR1 is MNHNS, CDR2 SASEGT, per germline. The CDR3 DNA reads TGTGCCAGCAGAACCTCCCCCTTTTTGGATACGCAGTATTTT. Residues: CASRTSPFLDTQYF.

The chain joins TRBV6-5 to TRBJ1-2, with D possibly matching TRBD1 (5 bases). The CDR3 is 14 amino acids. Trimming shortened V by 2 bases and J by 4 bases, and 11 bases separated the two germline ends. CDR1 MNHEY and CDR2 SVGAGI come from the germline V gene. The DNA for the CDR3 is TGTGCCAGCAGTTACACTAGGGACCTCTATGGCTACACCTTC. It specifies CASSYTRDLYGYTF.

This clone was seen a single time. This chain links TRBV9 with TRBJ2-2; no definite D call. Germline V gene sequence: CDR1 SGDLS, CDR2 YYNGEE. CDR3 length: 14 residues. V dropped 3 bases and J dropped 1 base, with 7 bases sitting between them. In DNA form, the CDR3 reads TGTGCCAGCAGCGGCCCGCGGAACACCGGGGAGCTGTTTTTT. Translation gives CASSGPRNTGELFF.

This clone was found a few times. This CDR3 is CASSFQGSTGELFF. For the CDR3, the DNA is TGTGCCAGCAGCTTCCAGGGAAGCACCGGGGAGCTGTTTTTT. The J gene is TRBJ2-2, the V gene TRBV5-4; D is perhaps TRBD1 (5 bases). Between the trimmed V and J ends, which lost 2 bases and 4 bases, there was a span of 9 bases. CDR3 size: 14 residues. Germline lookup yields CDR1 SGHNT and CDR2 YYREEE (reference sequence). Variable domain in full (rest from reference TRBV5-4 and TRBJ2-2): ETGVTQSPTHLIKTRGQQVTLRCSSQSGHNTVSWYQQALGQGPQFIFQYYREEENGRGNFPPRFSGLQFPNYSSELNVNALELDDSALYLCASSFQGSTGELFFGEGSRLTVL.